The 22 T cell receptor beta chains below all came from one sample that was sequenced in a study of T-cell memory formation after mild COVID-19. TCRdb independently ran MiXCR on the 5' RACE reads; one entry per CDR3 protein. The repertoire includes roughly 250,000 distinct CDR3 sequences, 16% of them detected once, and roughly a fifth sits in the top ten. Sequenced input: PBMCs or a T cell subset sorted from them (not recorded which). The receptors come from a man aged 18 to 30 who had mild COVID-19 (a few samples of this study predate the infection). Cell type and time point are not known.

This clonotype was seen a few times. The chain recombines TRBV9 with TRBJ2-5; 7 bases are a match to TRBD1. V was clipped by 3 bases and J by 5 bases; unmatched bases: 10. The CDR3 consists of 15 residues. CDR1 and CDR2 (germline): SGDLS, YYNGEE. DNA for the CDR3: TGTGCCAGCAGCGAGGGGACAGTTTGGTGGGAGACCCAGTACTTC. This sequence encodes CASSEGTVWWETQYF.

The V call is TRBV6-2 or TRBV6-3, the J call TRBJ1-1; D not resolved. Germline values: CDR1 MNHEY, CDR2 SVGEGT. Trimming shortened V by 4 bases and J by 5 bases, and 11 bases separated the two germline ends. The CDR3 runs to 13 residues. The CDR3 sequence is CASSSPARTEAFF. The CDR3 nucleotides are TGTGCCAGCAGTTCCCCCGCGCGGACTGAAGCTTTCTTT.

This clonotype showed up just a few times. The chain recombines TRBV28 with TRBJ2-3, with 8 bases that match TRBD2. CDR3 length: 11 residues. CDR1 and CDR2 (germline): MDHEN, SYDVKM. Germline trimming cut 10 bases from V and 9 bases from J; bases unmatched to any gene: 6. DNA for the CDR3: TGTGCCACCGCGGGGGGCGTGACGCAGTATTTT. This gives the protein CATAGGVTQYF. Full variable domain (remainder filled in from reference TRBV28 and TRBJ2-3): DVKVTQSSRYLVKRTGEKVFLECVQDMDHENMFWYRQDPGLGLRLIYFSYDVKMKEKGDIPEGYSVSREKKERFSLILESASTNQTSMYLCATAGGVTQYFGPGTRLTVL.

The rearrangement uses TRBV20-1 and TRBJ1-2; D gene ambiguous. The V end lost 7 bases, the J end lost 2 bases, and 8 bases lay between the germline ends. The V gene's germline CDR1 is DFQATT and CDR2 SNEGSKA (reference sequence). The CDR3 length is 11 residues. The CDR3 bases are TGCAGTGTCGCGGGGAACTATGGCTACACCTTC. This gives the protein CSVAGNYGYTF.

This clonotype has just a few counts. The chain couples TRBV6-5 to TRBJ2-3, with 7 bases lining up with TRBD2. CDR3 length: 17 residues. J was trimmed by 2 bases and V by 5 bases; bases with no gene match: 13. CDR1 and CDR2 from the germline V gene are MNHEY and SVGAGI. In nucleotides, the CDR3 is TGTGCCAGCAGTCCCCCGAGAGGACTAGTATTCACAGATACGCAGTATTTT. Translation gives CASSPPRGLVFTDTQYF.

This clonotype occurred a few times. The rearrangement links TRBV5-1 to TRBJ2-7; 7 nucleotides match TRBD2. Looked up from germline, CDR1 is SGHRS and CDR2 is YFSETQ. The CDR3 is made up of 14 amino acids. V gave up 4 bases and J gave up 6 bases; unmatched junction bases: 10. CDR3 nucleotide sequence: TGCGCCAGCAGCCTAGATGGGGGAGGGATCGAGCAGTACGTC. Its translation is CASSLDGGGIEQYV.

This chain connects TRBV4-1 to TRBJ1-2; D call uncertain. The CDR3 consists of 17 residues. V lost 0 bases to trimming and J lost 4 bases, with 18 bases between them. From germline, CDR1 is MGHRA and CDR2 YSYEKL. The CDR3 sequence: CASSQDALGIPFYGYTF. CDR3 nucleotide sequence: TGCGCCAGCAGCCAAGACGCTTTGGGCATACCGTTCTATGGCTACACCTTC.

There are a few counts of this clonotype. The chain recombines TRBV18 with TRBJ1-6; unclear D gene. Looked up from germline, CDR1 is KGHSH and CDR2 is LQKENI. The V end was cut by 1 base, the J end by 8 bases, with 6 bases between. This CDR3 spans 13 amino acids. For the CDR3, the DNA is TGTGCCAGCTCACCACGAGAGGATTCACCCCTCCACTTT. This encodes CASSPREDSPLHF.

V is TRBV9 and J is TRBJ2-5; D is unclear. The CDR3 runs 15 residues. Germline loops: CDR1 SGDLS, CDR2 YYNGEE. V was pared by 4 bases and J by 4 bases, with 17 bases between. This chain's CDR3 is CASSPIDRSRETQYF. CDR3 bases: TGTGCCAGCAGCCCAATCGATCGGAGTCGAGAGACCCAGTACTTC.

The chain uses TRBV5-1 and TRBJ1-3; TRBD1 is a possible D gene (5 bases). Trimming stripped 4 bases from V and 3 bases from J, with 20 bases between. The CDR3 spans 17 residues. The germline gives CDR1 SGHRS, CDR2 YFSETQ. The CDR3 DNA sequence: TGCGCCAGCAGCCCGGAGGCAGGGATGAGCGTTGGAAACACCATATATTTT. It translates to CASSPEAGMSVGNTIYF.

This clonotype was recorded a few times. The CDR3 sequence is CSAPMLRGGIYEQYF. CDR3 DNA: TGCAGTGCTCCCATGCTCCGAGGGGGGATCTACGAGCAGTACTTC. V and J are TRBV20-1 and TRBJ2-7; D is tentatively TRBD1 or TRBD2 (6 bases each). Germline values: CDR1 DFQATT, CDR2 SNEGSKA (reference sequence). The V gene lost 5 bases and the J gene lost 3 bases, with 20 bases spanning the gap. This CDR3 contains 15 residues.

This clonotype came up a few times. This chain uses TRBV2 with TRBJ1-5; D gene unclear. Deletions cut 6 bases from V and 4 bases from J, with 16 bases between. Germline V gives CDR1 SNHLY, CDR2 FYNNEI. The CDR3 totals 15 residues. DNA of the CDR3: TGTGCCAGCAGAGACCCTGGACGGGCAAATCAGCCCCAGCATTTT. This sequence encodes CASRDPGRANQPQHF.

This clonotype has ten or more counts. The J gene is TRBJ2-5, the V gene TRBV5-4; D is perhaps TRBD1 (6 bases). Germline CDR1 is SGHNT and CDR2 is YYREEE (reference sequence). V lost 4 bases and J lost 3, with 19 bases in between. The CDR3 totals 16 residues. CDR3 in amino acids: CASSPRGQQSKETQYF. CDR3 coding DNA: TGTGCCAGCAGCCCGCGCGGACAGCAATCTAAAGAGACCCAGTACTTC.

V gene TRBV4-3 combines with J gene TRBJ2-5; D is unclear. The CDR3 sequence is 14 residues long. V was clipped by 1 base and J by 6 bases, with 12 bases between them. CDR1 LGHNA and CDR2 YSLEER come from the germline V gene. The CDR3 reads CASSQGRVIKTQYF. CDR3 DNA sequence: TGCGCCAGCAGCCAAGGACGGGTGATTAAGACCCAGTACTTC.

The V call is TRBV11-2, the J call TRBJ2-1; 9 bases are shared with TRBD2. The CDR3 sequence is 16 residues long. Losses at the gene ends were 5 bases for V and 5 bases for J; bases not matched to a gene: 10. Germline loops: CDR1 SGHAT, CDR2 FQNNGV. CDR3 region: CASSLQRGGVDNEQFF. The CDR3, as DNA: TGTGCCAGCAGCCTACAGCGCGGGGGGGTGGACAATGAGCAGTTCTTC.

This clonotype was observed a few times. The chain has TRBV5-4 and TRBJ2-3; weak D call: TRBD2 (6 bases). The V end lost 4 bases, the J end lost 0 bases, and 15 bases lay between the germline ends. Germline V gene data show CDR1 as SGHNT and CDR2 as YYREEE (reference sequence). This CDR3 has 16 residues. CDR3 amino acids: CASSARAGTSTDTQYF. The CDR3 DNA reads as TGTGCCAGCAGCGCAAGGGCAGGGACTAGCACAGATACGCAGTATTTT.

The chain combines TRBV7-9 with TRBJ2-3; 7 positions match TRBD2. Germline CDR1 and CDR2: SEHNR and FQNEAQ (reference sequence). This CDR3 is 17 amino acids long. The ends lost 6 bases at V and 2 bases at J; junction bases unmatched: 14. This chain's CDR3 is CASSPKSAAGATDTQYF. CDR3 bases: TGTGCCAGCAGTCCGAAAAGTGCGGCGGGAGCCACAGATACGCAGTATTTT.

Only a few counts were recorded for this clonotype. The V call is TRBV2, the J call TRBJ2-3; no reliable D call. V lost 7 bases and J lost 0, with 20 bases in between. This CDR3 region has 17 residues. CDR1 and CDR2 from the germline V gene are SNHLY and FYNNEI. In DNA, the CDR3 is TGTGCCAGCACCCAAGTTATCATGAGTGGGAGCACAGATACGCAGTATTTT. This encodes CASTQVIMSGSTDTQYF.

This clonotype was recorded a few times. This chain links TRBV25-1 with TRBJ2-1, with TRBD1 identical over 8 bases. The CDR3 contains 13 residues. V shed 5 bases, J shed 12 bases, and the junction held 9 bases outside the gene matches. CDR1 MGHDK and CDR2 SYGVNS come from the germline V gene. This CDR3 reads CASSTRGQDGQFF. CDR3 DNA: TGTGCCAGCAGTACCCGGGGACAGGATGGGCAGTTCTTC.

This clonotype was counted between two and nine times. J is TRBJ2-2 and V is TRBV5-1, with 9 bases aligning to TRBD1. The CDR3 runs 17 residues. Germline-derived CDR1 and CDR2 are SGHRS and YFSETQ. The V and J ends lost 4 bases and 2 bases, in that order; junction bases with no gene match: 9. CDR3 region: CASSMKPGQGNTGELFF. In DNA form, the CDR3 reads TGCGCCAGCAGCATGAAACCGGGACAGGGCAACACCGGGGAGCTGTTTTTT.

This clonotype was counted a few times. The CDR3 nucleotides are TGTGCCAGCAGCTTAGGTCGGACAGGGGACCCTAACTATGGCTACACCTTC. Translation: CASSLGRTGDPNYGYTF. The rearrangement uses TRBV11-2 and TRBJ1-2; TRBD1 matches at 9 bases. The CDR3 is 17 amino acids. J gave up 0 bases and V 1 base, and 6 bases lay outside the gene matches. The germline V gene has CDR1 SGHAT and CDR2 FQNNGV.

This clonotype has more than one count but fewer than ten. The chain carries TRBV20-1 and TRBJ2-5; the D gene is possibly TRBD1 (6 bases). V was clipped by 6 bases and J by 5 bases, with 13 bases between them. The CDR3 sequence is 12 residues long. Germline V gives CDR1 DFQATT, CDR2 SNEGSKA (reference sequence). The CDR3 DNA is TGCAGTGCCGCTGACAGGACGGAGACCCAGTACTTC. It encodes CSAADRTETQYF.